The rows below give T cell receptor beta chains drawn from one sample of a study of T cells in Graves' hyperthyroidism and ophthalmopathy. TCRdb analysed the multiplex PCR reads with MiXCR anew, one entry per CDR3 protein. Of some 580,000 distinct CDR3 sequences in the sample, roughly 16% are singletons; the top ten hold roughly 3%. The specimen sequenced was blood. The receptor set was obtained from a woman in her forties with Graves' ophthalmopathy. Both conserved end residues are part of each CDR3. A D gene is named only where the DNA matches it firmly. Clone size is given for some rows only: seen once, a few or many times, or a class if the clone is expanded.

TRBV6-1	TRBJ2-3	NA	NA	TGTGCCAGCAGGCCGACAACCGTAATGGGGGATACGCAGTATTTT	CASRPTTVMGDTQYF
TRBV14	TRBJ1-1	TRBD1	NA	TGTGCCAGCAGCCCTGGACAGGGGGGACGCTTGGACACTGAAGCTTTCTTT	CASSPGQGGRLDTEAFF
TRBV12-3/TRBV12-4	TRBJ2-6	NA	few	TGTGCCAGCAGTTCGTTGAAAACCTCTGGGGCCAACGTCCTGACTTTC	CASSSLKTSGANVLTF
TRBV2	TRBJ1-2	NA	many	TGTGCCAGCAGTGCTCCAGGGTTTAGCTACACCTTC	CASSAPGFSYTF
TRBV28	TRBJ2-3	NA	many	TGTGCCAGCAGTTGGGGGTCAGATACGCAGTATTTT	CASSWGSDTQYF
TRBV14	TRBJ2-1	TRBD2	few	TGTGCCAGCAGCCAAGCACGGTGGACTAGCGGTTACAATGAGCAGTTCTTC	CASSQARWTSGYNEQFF
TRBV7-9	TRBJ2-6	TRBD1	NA	TGTGCCAGTAGCATACCGGGACAGGGATCAAACGTCCTGACTTTC	CASSIPGQGSNVLTF
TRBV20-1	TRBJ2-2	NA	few	TGCAGTGCTAGAGACTCGGGACTCCCGACCGGGGAGCTGTTTTTT	CSARDSGLPTGELFF
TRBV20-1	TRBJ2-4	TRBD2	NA	TGCAGTGCTTCCTTTGGTGCCGTCGGGCGGGAGCGGAGATACTTC	CSASFGAVGRERRYF
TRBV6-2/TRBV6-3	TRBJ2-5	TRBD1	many	TGTGCCAGCAGTTACGGGGTTGGGACAGCCCAAGAGACCCAGTACTTC	CASSYGVGTAQETQYF
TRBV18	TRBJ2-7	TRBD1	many	TGTGCCAGCTCACCACCTCAGACAGGGGGCAACGAGCAGTACTTC	CASSPPQTGGNEQYF
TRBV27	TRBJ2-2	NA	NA	TGTGCCAGCAGTTTATCCCCCTCGGGCGGGTACTACACCGGGGAGCTGTTTTTT	CASSLSPSGGYYTGELFF
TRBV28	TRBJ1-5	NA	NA	TGTGCCAGCAGTTCCATTACAAGGCTGATTAGCAATCAGCCCCAGCATTTT	CASSSITRLISNQPQHF
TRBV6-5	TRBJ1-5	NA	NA	TGTGCCAGCAGTTACTCGATCCCAGGGTCGGGAAATCAGCCCCAGCATTTT	CASSYSIPGSGNQPQHF
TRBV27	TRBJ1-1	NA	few	TGTGCCAGCAGCCCCACGGGACAAACAGGAGCTGAAGCTTTCTTT	CASSPTGQTGAEAFF
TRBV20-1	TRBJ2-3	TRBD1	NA	TGCAGTGCTGTCGACAGGGGCACAGATACGCAGTATTTT	CSAVDRGTDTQYF